This entry concerns a single TCR beta chain. Its antigen is still unknown. CDR1 is SNHLY and CDR2 is FYNNEI in the germline V gene. This CDR3 comprises 15 residues. The V end was cut by 3 bases, the J end by 2 bases, with 14 bases between. This sample was taken from a study of shared clonotypes between healthy human individuals. Researchers divided each subset's genomic DNA evenly across several immunoSEQ plates. For sorted subsets, about 0.2 ug DNA per replicate equaled roughly 29,000 T cell genomes. Produced via immunoSEQ multiplex PCR; TCRdb's table is partial and in-frame only. Of about 1 million clones in the sample, 75% were seen once. The study's findings and limits: Clonotypes which were not shared had lower generation probabilities than clonotypes that all four donors shared.

The clonotype was recovered from a man younger than 35 in good health. The V and J genes are TRBV2 and TRBJ2-7; the D gene is possibly TRBD1 (7 bases). Source material: memory CD4+ T cells sorted from blood. Subset noted: CD45RA-negative fraction. In nucleotides, the CDR3 is TGTGCCAGCAGTGATAAGGCAGGGGGGCCCTACGAGCAGTACTTC. Translated: CASSDKAGGPYEQYF.